The rows below give T cell receptor beta chains drawn from one sample of a study of blood T cell repertoires in COVID-19. Assay used: immunoSEQ multiplex PCR; TCRdb lists only in-frame clones, some missing. The sample lists 150,000 or so clones, less than 85% occurring once. What was sequenced was peripheral blood. The receptor set was obtained from a woman aged 55-70 years with COVID-19, enrolled during active disease. Both conserved end residues are part of each CDR3. Fields, in order: V gene, clone size, J gene, D gene, CDR3 protein, CDR3 DNA. The D gene is left open where the match is weak. Clone size is given for some rows only: seen once, a few or many times, or a class if the clone is expanded.

TRBV24-1	.	TRBJ2-7	TRBD1	CATSDWDRGDEQYF	TGTGCCACCAGTGATTGGGACAGGGGAGACGAGCAGTACTTC
TRBV7-2	.	TRBJ2-7	.	CASSLSLFSYEQYF	TGTGCCAGCAGCTTATCTCTCTTTTCCTACGAGCAGTACTTC
TRBV28	.	TRBJ2-1	TRBD2	CASSGNIGRNEQFF	TGTGCCAGCAGTGGTAACATCGGGAGGAATGAGCAGTTCTTC
TRBV16	.	TRBJ2-3	TRBD1	CASTTPRNRGTDTQYF	TGTGCCAGCACCACGCCACGGAACAGGGGGACAGATACGCAGTATTTT
TRBV10-3	few	TRBJ2-7	.	CAIRAPHHSYEQYF	TGTGCCATCAGGGCCCCCCACCACTCCTACGAGCAGTACTTC
TRBV3-1/TRBV3-2	once	TRBJ2-5	.	CASSQDDQETQYF	TGTGCCAGCAGCCAAGACGACCAAGAGACCCAGTACTTC
TRBV3-1/TRBV3-2	.	TRBJ1-2	TRBD1	CASSTTGVTYGYTF	TGTGCCAGCAGCACCACAGGGGTGACCTATGGCTACACCTTC
TRBV27	few	TRBJ1-5	.	CASSLYPGNQPQHF	TGTGCCAGCAGTTTATATCCAGGGAATCAGCCCCAGCATTTT
TRBV19	.	TRBJ2-1	TRBD2	CASGPGGPYNEQFF	TGTGCCAGCGGACCGGGAGGGCCCTACAATGAGCAGTTCTTC
TRBV28	.	TRBJ1-1	.	CASSPRRTEAFF	TGTGCCAGCAGTCCAAGGAGGACTGAAGCTTTCTTT
TRBV28	few	TRBJ2-3	.	CASSSTGLTDTQYF	TGTGCCAGCAGCTCGACAGGACTCACAGATACGCAGTATTTT
TRBV5-1	.	TRBJ2-3	.	CASSLQSYTDTQYF	TGCGCCAGCAGCTTACAGAGCTACACAGATACGCAGTATTTT
TRBV30	once	TRBJ2-3	.	CAWSADTQYF	TGTGCCTGGTCGGCAGATACGCAGTATTTT
TRBV28	.	TRBJ1-4	TRBD1	CASSPPGQGLATNEKLFF	TGTGCCAGCAGTCCCCCGGGACAGGGCCTTGCAACTAATGAAAAACTGTTTTTT
TRBV3-1/TRBV3-2	.	TRBJ1-3	.	CASSQRGRRGTTIYF	TGTGCCAGCAGCCAACGAGGTCGGCGTGGAACCACCATATATTTT
TRBV5-5	once	TRBJ1-6	TRBD1	CASSLESGGSYNSPLHF	TGTGCCAGCAGCTTGGAATCAGGGGGCTCCTATAATTCACCCCTCCACTTT
TRBV6-2/TRBV6-3	.	TRBJ1-5	TRBD1	CASSSMPGTGDLNQPQHF	TGTGCCAGCAGTTCGATGCCCGGGACAGGGGACCTCAATCAGCCCCAGCATTTT
TRBV5-5	.	TRBJ1-6	.	CASSSSGLRNSPLHF	TGTGCCAGCAGCTCCTCAGGGCTCCGTAATTCACCCCTCCACTTT
TRBV9	many	TRBJ2-7	TRBD2	CASSVNPSGVYEQYF	TGTGCCAGCAGCGTAAACCCTAGCGGAGTCTACGAGCAGTACTTC
TRBV11-2	.	TRBJ2-1	.	CASSQLAWGRNNEQFF	TGTGCCAGCAGCCAACTTGCTTGGGGCAGGAACAATGAGCAGTTCTTC
TRBV6-6	.	TRBJ2-1	.	CASSYLRANNEQFF	TGTGCCAGCAGTTACCTCCGAGCCAACAATGAGCAGTTCTTC
TRBV6-2/TRBV6-3	.	TRBJ1-2	.	CASSYPGGGYGYTF	TGTGCCAGCAGTTACCCTGGGGGAGGCTATGGCTACACCTTC
TRBV11-1	.	TRBJ1-2	.	CASSPGGIRGYTF	TGTGCCAGCAGCCCCGGGGGTATCCGTGGCTACACCTTC
TRBV9	few	TRBJ2-7	TRBD2	CASSVATSGTYEQYF	TGTGCCAGCAGCGTAGCTACTAGCGGCACCTACGAGCAGTACTTC
TRBV9	.	TRBJ1-1	TRBD1	CASSKRQGDTEAFF	TGTGCCAGCAGCAAACGACAGGGAGACACTGAAGCTTTCTTT
TRBV5-6	many	TRBJ1-2	.	CASSSGIGYTF	TGTGCCAGCAGCTCGGGAATTGGCTACACCTTC
TRBV7-2	.	TRBJ2-1	.	CASTPWMGPNNEQFF	TGTGCCAGCACCCCCTGGATGGGGCCAAACAATGAGCAGTTCTTC
TRBV5-1	.	TRBJ2-1	.	CASSFITSRSYNEQFF	TGCGCCAGCAGCTTCATTACTAGCCGCTCCTACAATGAGCAGTTCTTC
TRBV4-3	.	TRBJ2-2	TRBD1	CASSQRTGNTGELFF	TGCGCCAGCAGCCAAAGGACAGGGAACACCGGGGAGCTGTTTTTT
TRBV9	once	TRBJ2-1	TRBD2	CASSGTSGGYNEQFF	TGTGCCAGCAGCGGGACTAGCGGGGGGTACAATGAGCAGTTCTTC
TRBV28	.	TRBJ1-6	.	CASSVGGSVRNSPLHF	TGTGCCAGCAGTGTGGGGGGATCCGTGCGAAATTCACCCCTCCACTTT
TRBV5-4	.	TRBJ1-1	TRBD1	CASSTETGSDTEAFF	TGTGCCAGCAGCACCGAGACAGGGTCAGACACTGAAGCTTTCTTT
TRBV5-1	.	TRBJ2-7	TRBD1	CASSDTRGLSYEQYF	TGCGCCAGCAGCGACACCAGGGGGCTAAGCTACGAGCAGTACTTC
TRBV5-5	.	TRBJ2-5	.	CASTLRGNPQETQYF	TGTGCCAGCACCCTACGGGGGAACCCACAAGAGACCCAGTACTTC
TRBV5-4	.	TRBJ1-2	TRBD1	CASSLDKGAIGYTF	TGTGCCAGCAGCTTGGATAAGGGGGCGATTGGCTACACCTTC
TRBV7-3	.	TRBJ2-3	TRBD2	CASSPGLATDTQYF	TGTGCCAGCAGCCCGGGACTAGCGACAGATACGCAGTATTTT
TRBV7-2	.	TRBJ2-1	TRBD2	CASSLDGLADINEQFF	TGTGCCAGCAGCTTGGACGGACTAGCGGATATCAATGAGCAGTTCTTC
TRBV4-2	few	TRBJ1-4	.	CASSLLGEKLFF	TGTGCCAGCAGCTTGCTCGGGGAAAAACTGTTTTTT
TRBV5-4	.	TRBJ1-3	.	CASSPRGGGAVGNTIYF	TGTGCCAGCAGCCCCCGAGGTGGCGGGGCCGTCGGAAACACCATATATTTT
TRBV2	.	TRBJ2-3	TRBD1	CASLGPIGQARDTQYF	TGTGCCAGTCTGGGGCCTATTGGACAGGCGAGAGATACGCAGTATTTT
TRBV18	.	TRBJ2-3	TRBD1	CASSPTGTGEDTQYF	TGTGCCAGCTCACCTACCGGGACAGGGGAAGATACGCAGTATTTT
TRBV30	.	TRBJ2-1	TRBD2	CAWEASGFVGEQFF	TGTGCCTGGGAGGCTAGCGGGTTTGTCGGTGAGCAGTTCTTC